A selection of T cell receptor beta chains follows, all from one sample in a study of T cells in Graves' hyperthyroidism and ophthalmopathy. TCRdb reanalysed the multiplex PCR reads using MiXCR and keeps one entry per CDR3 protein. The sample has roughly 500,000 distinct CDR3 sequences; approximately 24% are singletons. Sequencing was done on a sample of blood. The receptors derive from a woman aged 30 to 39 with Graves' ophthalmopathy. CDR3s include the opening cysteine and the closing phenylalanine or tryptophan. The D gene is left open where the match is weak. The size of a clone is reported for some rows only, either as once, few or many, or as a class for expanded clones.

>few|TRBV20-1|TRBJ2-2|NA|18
TGCAGTGCTAGAGTCCTCAGAGTAATAGACTCGAACACCGGGGAGCTGTTTTTT
CSARVLRVIDSNTGELFF
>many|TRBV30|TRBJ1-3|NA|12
TGTGCCTTACAGAGCTCTGGAAACACCATATATTTT
CALQSSGNTIYF
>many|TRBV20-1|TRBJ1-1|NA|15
TGCAGTGCTAGAGTTTTAGAGGGCTCGGGGACTGAAGCTTTCTTT
CSARVLEGSGTEAFF
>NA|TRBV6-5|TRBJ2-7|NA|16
TGTGCCAGCAGTACTCCCACTTCTGGGGGCTTGTACGAGCAGTACTTC
CASSTPTSGGLYEQYF
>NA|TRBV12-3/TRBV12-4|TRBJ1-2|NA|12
TGTGCCAGCAGTTTGAAGGGGCAGGGAAAATACTTC
CASSLKGQGKYF
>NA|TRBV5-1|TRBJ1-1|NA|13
TGCGCCAGCAGCCGGGGTCAGAGCACTGAAGCTTTCTTT
CASSRGQSTEAFF
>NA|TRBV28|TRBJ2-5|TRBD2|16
TGTGCCAGCAGTTTACTAGCGGGAGTAAGGGGAGAGACCCAGTACTTC
CASSLLAGVRGETQYF
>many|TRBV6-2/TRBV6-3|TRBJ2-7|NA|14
TGTGCCAGCAGCTTACTAAGTCTGAGCTACGAGCAGTACTTC
CASSLLSLSYEQYF
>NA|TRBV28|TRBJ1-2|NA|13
TGTGCCAGCAGTCCCCCGTCTATCTATGGCTACACCTTC
CASSPPSIYGYTF
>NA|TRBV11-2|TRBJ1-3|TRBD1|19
TGTGCCAGCAGCTTAGGGGCAATCACAGGGGAGATGAGGCGAAACACCATATATTTT
CASSLGAITGEMRRNTIYF
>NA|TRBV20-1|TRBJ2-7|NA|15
TGCAGTGCTAGCGAACTCGCAGGGCACCTTTACGAGCAGTACTTC
CSASELAGHLYEQYF
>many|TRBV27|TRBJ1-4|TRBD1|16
TGTACCAGCAGTCATTATGTCCGACAGGGAGAGGTAAAACTGTTTTTT
CTSSHYVRQGEVKLFF
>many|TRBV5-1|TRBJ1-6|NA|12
TGCGCCAGCAGCTTCTCAGGGTCACCCCTCCACTTT
CASSFSGSPLHF
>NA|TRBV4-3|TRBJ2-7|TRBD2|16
TGCGCCAGCAGCCAAGAACTAGCGGGGGGCACATACGAGCAGTACTTC
CASSQELAGGTYEQYF
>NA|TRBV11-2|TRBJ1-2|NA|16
TGTGCCAGCAGAGGAGCCAACTCCGCCTCCGGGGATGGCTACACCTTC
CASRGANSASGDGYTF
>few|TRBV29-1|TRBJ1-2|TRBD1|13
TGCAGCGTTTACACAGGACAGGTCTATGGCTACACCTTC
CSVYTGQVYGYTF
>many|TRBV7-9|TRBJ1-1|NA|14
TGTGCCAGCAGCGGAGGTGGGGGCGAAGCTGAAGCTTTCTTT
CASSGGGGEAEAFF
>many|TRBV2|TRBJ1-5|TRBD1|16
TGTGCCAGCAAGTATGGACAGGGCATCAGCAATCAGCCCCAGCATTTT
CASKYGQGISNQPQHF
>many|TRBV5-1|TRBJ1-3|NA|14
TGCGCCAGCAGGGTCGGGGACTCTGGAAACACCATATATTTT
CASRVGDSGNTIYF
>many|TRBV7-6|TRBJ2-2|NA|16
TGTGCCAGCAGCTTAGCGTCTACTATGGGCACCGGGGAGCTGTTTTTT
CASSLASTMGTGELFF
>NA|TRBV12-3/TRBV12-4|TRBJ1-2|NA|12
TGTGCCATCAGTGGGGTACTGTTGTGCTACACCTTC
CAISGVLLCYTF
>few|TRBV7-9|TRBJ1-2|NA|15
TGTGCCAGCAGCTCCCAGGGATCAGGGCTCTATGGCTACACCTTC
CASSSQGSGLYGYTF